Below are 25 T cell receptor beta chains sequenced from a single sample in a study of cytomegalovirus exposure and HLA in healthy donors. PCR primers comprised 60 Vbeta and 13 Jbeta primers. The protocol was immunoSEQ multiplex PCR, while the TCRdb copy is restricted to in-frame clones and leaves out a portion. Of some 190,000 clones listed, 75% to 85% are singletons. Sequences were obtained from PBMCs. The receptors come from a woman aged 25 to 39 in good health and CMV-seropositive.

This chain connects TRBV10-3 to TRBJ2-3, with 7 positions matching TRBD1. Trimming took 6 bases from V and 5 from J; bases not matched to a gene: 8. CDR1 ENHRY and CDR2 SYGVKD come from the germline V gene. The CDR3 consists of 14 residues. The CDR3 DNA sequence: TGTGCCATCAGAAGGACAGGAAGAGAAGATACGCAGTATTTT. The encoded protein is CAIRRTGREDTQYF.

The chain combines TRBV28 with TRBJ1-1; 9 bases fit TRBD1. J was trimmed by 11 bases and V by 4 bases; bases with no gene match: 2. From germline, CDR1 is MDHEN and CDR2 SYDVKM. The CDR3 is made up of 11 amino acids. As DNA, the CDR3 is TGTGCCAGCAGTTGGACAGGGGCGGCTTTCTTT. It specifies CASSWTGAAFF.

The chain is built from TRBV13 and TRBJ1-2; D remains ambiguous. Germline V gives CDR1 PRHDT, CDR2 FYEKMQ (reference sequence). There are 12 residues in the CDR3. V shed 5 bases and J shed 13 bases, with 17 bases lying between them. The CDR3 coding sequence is TGTGCCAGCAGCCCTGCCGGGCGGAGCGGCACCTTC. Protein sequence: CASSPAGRSGTF.

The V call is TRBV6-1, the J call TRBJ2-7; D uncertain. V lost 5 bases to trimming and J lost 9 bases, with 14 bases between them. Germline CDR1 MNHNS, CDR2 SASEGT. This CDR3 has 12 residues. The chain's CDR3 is CASSPRSFTQYF. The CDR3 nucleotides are TGTGCCAGCAGTCCGAGATCATTTACGCAGTACTTC.

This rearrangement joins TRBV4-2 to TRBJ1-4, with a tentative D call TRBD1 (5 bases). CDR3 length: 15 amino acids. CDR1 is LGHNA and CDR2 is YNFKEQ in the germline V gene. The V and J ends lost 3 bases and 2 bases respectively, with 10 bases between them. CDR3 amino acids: CASSHATETNEKLFF. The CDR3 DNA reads TGTGCCAGCAGCCACGCGACAGAGACTAATGAAAAACTGTTTTTT.

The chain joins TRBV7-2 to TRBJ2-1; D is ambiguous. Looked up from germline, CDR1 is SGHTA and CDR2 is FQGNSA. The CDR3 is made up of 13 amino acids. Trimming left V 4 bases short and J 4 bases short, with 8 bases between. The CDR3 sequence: CASSSATYNEQFF. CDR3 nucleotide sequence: TGTGCCAGCAGCTCCGCCACATACAATGAGCAGTTCTTC.

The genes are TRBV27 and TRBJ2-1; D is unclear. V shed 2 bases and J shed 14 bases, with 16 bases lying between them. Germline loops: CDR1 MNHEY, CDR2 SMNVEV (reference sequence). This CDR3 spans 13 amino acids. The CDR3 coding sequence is TGTGCCAGCAGTTTAAGCCAGATAGCCTCCAAGTTCTTC. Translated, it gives CASSLSQIASKFF.

The CDR3 loop is CASSDLTGGARDEQFF. The CDR3 DNA reads as TGTGCCAGCAGTGATTTGACGGGGGGGGCCCGGGATGAGCAGTTCTTC. V gene TRBV6-4 combines with J gene TRBJ2-1; 8 bases match TRBD2. The CDR3 runs to 16 residues. The V segment lost 3 bases and the J segment 8 bases; nucleotides outside the gene matches: 12. The germline CDR1 and CDR2 sequences are MRHNA and SNTAGT.

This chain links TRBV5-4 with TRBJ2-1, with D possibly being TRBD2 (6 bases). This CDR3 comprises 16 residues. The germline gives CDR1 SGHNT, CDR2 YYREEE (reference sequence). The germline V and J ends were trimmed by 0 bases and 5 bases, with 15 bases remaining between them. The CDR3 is CASSLGPGRYDNEQFF. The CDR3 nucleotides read TGTGCCAGCAGCTTGGGGCCAGGGAGGTACGACAATGAGCAGTTCTTC.

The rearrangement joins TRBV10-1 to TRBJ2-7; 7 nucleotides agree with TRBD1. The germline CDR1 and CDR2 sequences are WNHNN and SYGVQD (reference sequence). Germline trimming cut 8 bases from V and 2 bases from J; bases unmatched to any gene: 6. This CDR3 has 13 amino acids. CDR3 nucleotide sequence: TGCGCCAGCTCTACAGGGGCTACCTACGAGCAGTACTTC. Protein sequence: CASSTGATYEQYF.

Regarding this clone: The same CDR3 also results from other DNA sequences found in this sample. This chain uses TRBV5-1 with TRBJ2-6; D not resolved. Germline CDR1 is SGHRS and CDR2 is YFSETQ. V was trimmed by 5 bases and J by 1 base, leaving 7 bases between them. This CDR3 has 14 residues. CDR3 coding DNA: TGCGCCAGCAGGGTAGTTTCTGGGGCCAACGTCCTGACTTTC. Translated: CASRVVSGANVLTF.

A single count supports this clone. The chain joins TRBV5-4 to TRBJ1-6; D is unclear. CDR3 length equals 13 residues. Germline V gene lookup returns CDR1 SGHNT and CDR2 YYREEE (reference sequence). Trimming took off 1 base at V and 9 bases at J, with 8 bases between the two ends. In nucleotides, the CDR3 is TGTGCCAGCAGCTTGATTACAAGTTCACCCCTCCACTTT. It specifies CASSLITSSPLHF.

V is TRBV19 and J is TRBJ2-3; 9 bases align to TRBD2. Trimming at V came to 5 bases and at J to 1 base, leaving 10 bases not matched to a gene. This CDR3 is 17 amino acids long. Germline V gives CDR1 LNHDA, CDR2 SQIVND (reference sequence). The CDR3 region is CASSRVGASGGTDTQYF. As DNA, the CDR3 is TGTGCCAGTAGTCGAGTCGGGGCTAGCGGGGGCACAGATACGCAGTATTTT.

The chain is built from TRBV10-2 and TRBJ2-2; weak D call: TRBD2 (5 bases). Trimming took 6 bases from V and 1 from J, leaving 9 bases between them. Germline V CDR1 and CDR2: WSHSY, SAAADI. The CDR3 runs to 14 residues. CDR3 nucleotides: TGCGCCAGCAGGGAAGCGGTGAACACCGGGGAGCTGTTTTTT. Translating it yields CASREAVNTGELFF.

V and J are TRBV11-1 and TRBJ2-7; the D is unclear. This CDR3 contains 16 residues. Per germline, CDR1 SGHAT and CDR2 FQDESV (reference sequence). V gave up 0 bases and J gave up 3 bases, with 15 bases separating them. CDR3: CASSLAGGQEHYEQYF. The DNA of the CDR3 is TGTGCCAGCAGCTTAGCCGGTGGGCAGGAACACTACGAGCAGTACTTC. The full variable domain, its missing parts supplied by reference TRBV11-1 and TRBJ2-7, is EAEVAQSPRYKITEKSQAVAFWCDPISGHATLYWYRQILGQGPELLVQFQDESVVDDSQLPKDRFSAERLKGVDSTLKIQPAELGDSAMYLCASSLAGGQEHYEQYFGPGTRLTVT.

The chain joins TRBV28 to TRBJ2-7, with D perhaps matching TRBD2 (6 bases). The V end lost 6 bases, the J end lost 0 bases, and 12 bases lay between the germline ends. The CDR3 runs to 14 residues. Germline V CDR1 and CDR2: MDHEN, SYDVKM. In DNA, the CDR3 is TGTGCCAGCAGCTTCCGGGGGAACTCCTACGAGCAGTACTTC. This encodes CASSFRGNSYEQYF.

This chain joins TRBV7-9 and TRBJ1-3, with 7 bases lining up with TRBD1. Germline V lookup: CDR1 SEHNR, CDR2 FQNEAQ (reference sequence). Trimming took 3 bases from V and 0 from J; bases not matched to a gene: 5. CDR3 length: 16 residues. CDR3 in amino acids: CASSLQGGYSGNTIYF. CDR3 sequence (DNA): TGTGCCAGCAGCTTGCAGGGGGGATACTCTGGAAACACCATATATTTT.

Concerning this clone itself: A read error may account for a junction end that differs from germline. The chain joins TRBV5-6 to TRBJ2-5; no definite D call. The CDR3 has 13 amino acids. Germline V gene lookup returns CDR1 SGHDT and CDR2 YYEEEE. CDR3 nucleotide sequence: TGTGCCAGCAGCTTGGGGTTTCAAGAGGCCCAGTACTTC. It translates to CASSLGFQEAQYF. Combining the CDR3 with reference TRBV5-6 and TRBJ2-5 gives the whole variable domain DAGVTQSPTHLIKTRGQQVTLRCSPKSGHDTVSWYQQALGQGPQFIFQYYEEEERQRGNFPDRFSGHQFPNYSSELNVNALLLGDSALYLCASSLGFQEAQYFGPGTRLLVL.

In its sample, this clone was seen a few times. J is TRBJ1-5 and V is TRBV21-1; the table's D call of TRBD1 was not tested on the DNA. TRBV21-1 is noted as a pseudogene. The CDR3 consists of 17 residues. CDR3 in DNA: TGTGCCAGCAGCAACTCCCTTCGGACAGGGGACAATCAGCCCCAGCATTTT. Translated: CASSNSLRTGDNQPQHF.

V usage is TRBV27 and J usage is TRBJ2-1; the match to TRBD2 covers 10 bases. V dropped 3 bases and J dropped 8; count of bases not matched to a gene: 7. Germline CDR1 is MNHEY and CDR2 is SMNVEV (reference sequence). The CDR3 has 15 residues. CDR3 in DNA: TGTGCCAGCAGTTTGATTAGCGGGGGGTTGGATGAGCAGTTCTTC. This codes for CASSLISGGLDEQFF.

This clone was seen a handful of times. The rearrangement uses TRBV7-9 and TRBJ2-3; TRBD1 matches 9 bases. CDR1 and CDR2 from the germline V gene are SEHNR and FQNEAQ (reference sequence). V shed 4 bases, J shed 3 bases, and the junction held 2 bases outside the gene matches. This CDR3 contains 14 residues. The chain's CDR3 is CASSWDRVTDTQYF. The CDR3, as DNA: TGTGCCAGCAGCTGGGACAGGGTTACAGATACGCAGTATTTT.

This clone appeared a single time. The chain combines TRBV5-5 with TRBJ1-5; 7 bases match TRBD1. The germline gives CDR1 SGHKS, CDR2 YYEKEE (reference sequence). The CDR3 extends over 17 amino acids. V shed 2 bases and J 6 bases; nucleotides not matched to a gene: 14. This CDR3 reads CASSFYPDREWSQPQHF. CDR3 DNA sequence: TGTGCCAGCAGCTTTTACCCCGACAGGGAATGGAGTCAGCCCCAGCATTTT.

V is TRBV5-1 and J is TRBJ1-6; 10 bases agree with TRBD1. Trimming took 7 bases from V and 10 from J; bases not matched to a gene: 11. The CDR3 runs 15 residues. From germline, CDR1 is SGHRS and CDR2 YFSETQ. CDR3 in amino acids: CASAVEGDRGSPLHF. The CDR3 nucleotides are TGCGCCAGCGCCGTGGAGGGGGACAGGGGATCACCCCTCCACTTT.

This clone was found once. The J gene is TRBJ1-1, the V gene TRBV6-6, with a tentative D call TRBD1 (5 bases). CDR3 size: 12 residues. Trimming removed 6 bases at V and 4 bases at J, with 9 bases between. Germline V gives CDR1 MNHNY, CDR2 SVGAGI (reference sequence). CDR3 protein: CASSQGGTEAFF. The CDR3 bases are TGTGCCAGCAGCCAGGGTGGCACTGAAGCTTTCTTT.

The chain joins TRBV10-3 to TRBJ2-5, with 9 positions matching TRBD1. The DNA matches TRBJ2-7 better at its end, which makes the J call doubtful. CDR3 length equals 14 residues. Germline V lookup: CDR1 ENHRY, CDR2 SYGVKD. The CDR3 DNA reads TGTGCCATCAGTGGGGGACAGGGTGGCTACGAGCAGTACTTC. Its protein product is CAISGGQGGYEQYF.